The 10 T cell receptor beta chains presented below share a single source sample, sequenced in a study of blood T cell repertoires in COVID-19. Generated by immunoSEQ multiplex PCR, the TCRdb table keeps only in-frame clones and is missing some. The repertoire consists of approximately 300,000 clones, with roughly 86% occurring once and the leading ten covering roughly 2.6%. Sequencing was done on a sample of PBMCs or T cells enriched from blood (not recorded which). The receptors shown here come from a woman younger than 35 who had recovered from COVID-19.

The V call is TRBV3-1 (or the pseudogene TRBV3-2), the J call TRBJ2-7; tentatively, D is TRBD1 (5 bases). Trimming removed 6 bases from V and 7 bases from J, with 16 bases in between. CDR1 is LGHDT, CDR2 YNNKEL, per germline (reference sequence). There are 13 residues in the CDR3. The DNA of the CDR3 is TGTGCCAGCAGACGACCGGGCTCAGGGGAGCAGTACTTC. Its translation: CASRRPGSGEQYF.

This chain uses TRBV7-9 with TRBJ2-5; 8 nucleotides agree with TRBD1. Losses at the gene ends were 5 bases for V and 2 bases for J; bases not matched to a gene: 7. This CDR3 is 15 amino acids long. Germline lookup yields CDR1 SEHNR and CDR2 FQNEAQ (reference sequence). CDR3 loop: CASSAQGAPQETQYF. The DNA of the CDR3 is TGTGCCAGCAGCGCCCAGGGGGCCCCACAAGAGACCCAGTACTTC.

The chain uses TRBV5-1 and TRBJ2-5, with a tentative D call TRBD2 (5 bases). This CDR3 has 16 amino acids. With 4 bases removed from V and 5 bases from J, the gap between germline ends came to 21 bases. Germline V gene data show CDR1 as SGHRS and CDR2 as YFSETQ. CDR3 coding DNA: TGCGCCAGCAGCCCCGGAGGTTCAGGTCCTTGGGAGACCCAGTACTTC. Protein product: CASSPGGSGPWETQYF.

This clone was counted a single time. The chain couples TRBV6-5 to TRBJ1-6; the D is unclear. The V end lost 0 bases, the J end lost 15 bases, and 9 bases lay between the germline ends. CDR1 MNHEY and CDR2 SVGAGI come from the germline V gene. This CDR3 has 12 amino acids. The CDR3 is CASSYSIQDLHF. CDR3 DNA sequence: TGTGCCAGCAGTTACTCGATCCAGGACCTCCACTTT.

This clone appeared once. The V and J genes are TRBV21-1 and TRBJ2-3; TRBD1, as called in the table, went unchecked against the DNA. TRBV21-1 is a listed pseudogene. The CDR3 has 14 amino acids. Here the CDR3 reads CASADRVGTDTQYF. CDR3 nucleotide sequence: TGTGCCAGCGCTGACAGGGTAGGGACAGATACGCAGTATTTT.

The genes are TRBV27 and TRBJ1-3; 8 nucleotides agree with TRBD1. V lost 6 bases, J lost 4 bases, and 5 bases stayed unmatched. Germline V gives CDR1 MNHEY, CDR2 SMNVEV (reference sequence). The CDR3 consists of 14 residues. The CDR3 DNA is TGTGCCAGCAGACGAAGGACAGGGGGAAACACCATATATTTT. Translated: CASRRRTGGNTIYF.

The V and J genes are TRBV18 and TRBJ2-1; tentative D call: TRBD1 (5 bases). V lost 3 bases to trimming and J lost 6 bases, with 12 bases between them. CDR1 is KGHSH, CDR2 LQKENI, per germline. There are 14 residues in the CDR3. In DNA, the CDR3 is TGTGCCAGCTCACCGCCGGACAATCGCAATGAGCAGTTCTTC. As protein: CASSPPDNRNEQFF.

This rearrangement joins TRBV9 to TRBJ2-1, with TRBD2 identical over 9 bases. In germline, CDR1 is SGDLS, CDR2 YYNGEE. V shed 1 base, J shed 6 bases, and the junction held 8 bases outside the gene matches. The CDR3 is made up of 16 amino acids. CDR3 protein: CASSVPTSGGGNEQFF. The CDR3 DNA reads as TGTGCCAGCAGCGTACCGACTAGCGGAGGGGGCAATGAGCAGTTCTTC.

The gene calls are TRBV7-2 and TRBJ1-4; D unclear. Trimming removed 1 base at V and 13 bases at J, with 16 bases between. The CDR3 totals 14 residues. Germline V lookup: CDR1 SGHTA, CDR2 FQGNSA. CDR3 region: CASSLDVRGFGLFF. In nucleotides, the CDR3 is TGTGCCAGCAGCTTAGATGTCCGGGGATTTGGACTGTTTTTT.

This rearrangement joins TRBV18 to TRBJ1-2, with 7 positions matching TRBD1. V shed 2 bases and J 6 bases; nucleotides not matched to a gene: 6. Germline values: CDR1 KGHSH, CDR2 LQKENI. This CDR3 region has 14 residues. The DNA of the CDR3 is TGTGCCAGCTCACCAATGGGACAGCCCAATGGCTACACCTTC. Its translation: CASSPMGQPNGYTF.